The 20 T cell receptor beta chains given below trace back to one sample, sequenced in a study of shared clonotypes between healthy human individuals. Sequencing was performed with immunoSEQ multiplex PCR; in TCRdb, only in-frame clones are kept and a portion is missing. The sample records some 2,000,000 clones, about 95% being singletons. The source material was naive CD4+ T cells sorted from blood. The subset denotes: CD45RA+ positively selected. The origin of the receptors is a man aged 18 to 30 in good health.

The rearrangement joins TRBV5-1 to TRBJ1-2; 7 bases line up with TRBD1. Trimming cost V 7 bases and J 1 base; bases outside gene matches: 7. The CDR3 covers 14 residues. The germline V gene encodes CDR1 SGHRS and CDR2 YFSETQ. In DNA form, the CDR3 reads TGCGCCAGCCGAGGACAGGCCAATAACTATGGCTACACCTTC. Translating gives CASRGQANNYGYTF.

This chain uses TRBV28 with TRBJ2-1; the match to TRBD2 covers 13 bases. Germline V gene data show CDR1 as MDHEN and CDR2 as SYDVKM. The V segment lost 6 bases and the J segment 15 bases; nucleotides outside the gene matches: 17. The CDR3 has 16 residues. The CDR3, as DNA: TGTGCCAGCAGCACACGACTAGCGGGGGGTCGGGTGTTTATGTTCTTC. It encodes CASSTRLAGGRVFMFF.

J is TRBJ1-6 and V is TRBV5-4, with 7 bases matching TRBD1. This CDR3 region has 15 residues. CDR1 is SGHNT and CDR2 is YYREEE in the germline V gene (reference sequence). V shed 4 bases, J shed 4 bases, and the junction held 5 bases outside the gene matches. CDR3 residues: CASSPDRSYNSPLHF. The CDR3, as DNA: TGTGCCAGCAGCCCGGACAGGAGTTATAATTCACCCCTCCACTTT.

This chain connects TRBV5-1 to TRBJ2-2, with a possible D match to TRBD2 (5 bases). Germline values: CDR1 SGHRS, CDR2 YFSETQ. V lost 1 base, J lost 3 bases, and 10 bases lay in between. The CDR3 has 15 residues. In nucleotides, the CDR3 is TGCGCCAGCAGCTTGCCCGTGGGAGACACCGGGGAGCTGTTTTTT. Its translation is CASSLPVGDTGELFF.

This chain links TRBV28 with TRBJ2-1, with TRBD2 matching over 11 bases. Germline CDR1 is MDHEN and CDR2 is SYDVKM. The length of the CDR3 is 18 residues. The trim removed 3 bases at V and 0 bases at J, leaving 7 bases unmatched. The CDR3 protein is CASSFRLAGSSSYNEQFF. The CDR3 coding sequence is TGTGCCAGCAGTTTTCGACTAGCGGGGTCGAGCTCCTACAATGAGCAGTTCTTC.

V is TRBV4-1 and J is TRBJ2-5, with TRBD1 as a possible D gene (6 bases). The CDR3 covers 15 residues. The germline V gene has CDR1 MGHRA and CDR2 YSYEKL. V lost 0 bases and J 5 bases, leaving 13 bases between the germline ends. This chain's CDR3 is CASSQDQGGRETQYF. The CDR3 nucleotides read TGCGCCAGCAGCCAAGATCAAGGGGGTCGGGAGACCCAGTACTTC.

This clone occurred once. The V call is TRBV2, the J call TRBJ1-2; D is possibly TRBD1 (6 bases). Between the trimmed V and J ends, which lost 0 bases and 4 bases, there was a span of 12 bases. CDR3 length: 15 amino acids. The V gene's germline CDR1 is SNHLY and CDR2 FYNNEI. The CDR3 DNA reads TGTGCCAGCAGTGAAGCCTTAGGGGGTCCCTATGGCTACACCTTC. Protein product: CASSEALGGPYGYTF.

CDR3 sequence reads: CASSLEIGTGARYEQYF. The CDR3 DNA reads TGTGCCAGCAGCTTAGAAATCGGGACAGGGGCGCGGTACGAGCAGTACTTC. V gene TRBV11-2 combines with J gene TRBJ2-7, with 10 positions matching TRBD1. V lost 0 bases and J lost 4; bases outside the gene matches: 9. The CDR3 consists of 17 residues. Germline lookup yields CDR1 SGHAT and CDR2 FQNNGV.

This clone appeared a single time. This chain links TRBV18 with TRBJ2-3, with 8 bases fitting TRBD1. CDR1 is KGHSH and CDR2 is LQKENI in the germline V gene. J gave up 5 bases and V 3 bases, and 4 bases lay outside the gene matches. The CDR3 spans 14 residues. For the CDR3, the DNA is TGTGCCAGCTCACCTGGACAGGGATTAGATACGCAGTATTTT. It encodes CASSPGQGLDTQYF.

This rearrangement joins TRBV28 to TRBJ2-7; D might be TRBD1 or TRBD2, each matching 6 bases. V was cut by 6 bases and J by 3 bases, with 18 bases left in between. The CDR3 consists of 15 residues. Germline values: CDR1 MDHEN, CDR2 SYDVKM. The CDR3 is CASSSTGAEDYEQYF. The CDR3, as DNA: TGTGCCAGCAGCTCGACGGGGGCGGAGGACTACGAGCAGTACTTC.

The chain carries TRBV10-3 and TRBJ2-1, with 7 bases identical to TRBD1. This CDR3 is built from 14 residues. CDR1 is ENHRY and CDR2 is SYGVKD in the germline V gene. The V and J ends lost 0 bases and 7 bases, in that order; junction bases with no gene match: 3. The CDR3 region is CAISESGGSNEQFF. CDR3 nucleotide sequence: TGTGCCATCAGTGAGTCAGGGGGCTCGAATGAGCAGTTCTTC.

Notes on this clone: One end of the junction is discordant with germline, which a read error may explain. This sequence joins TRBV6-1 and TRBJ1-3; the D is unclear. This CDR3 region has 15 residues. Looked up from germline, CDR1 is MNHNS and CDR2 is SASEGT. Here the CDR3 reads CASSEGGIPGNTIYF. The CDR3, as DNA: TGTGCCAGCAGCGAAGGAGGAATACCTGGAAACACCATATATTTT.

The rearrangement links TRBV6-5 to TRBJ2-3, with TRBD2 identical over 11 bases. V lost 0 bases and J lost 6; bases outside the gene matches: 5. CDR3 length: 16 amino acids. The germline gives CDR1 MNHEY, CDR2 SVGAGI. CDR3 in amino acids: CASSYSRLAGTDTQYF. The CDR3 nucleotides read TGTGCCAGCAGTTACTCCCGACTAGCGGGAACTGATACGCAGTATTTT.

In nucleotides, the CDR3 is TGTGCCAGCAGTAGACAGGGTCCTTATGGCTACACCTTC. The encoded protein is CASSRQGPYGYTF. This rearrangement joins TRBV28 to TRBJ1-2; 7 positions match TRBD1. The CDR3 has 13 amino acids. J was trimmed by 5 bases and V by 5 bases; bases with no gene match: 5. Germline V gene data show CDR1 as MDHEN and CDR2 as SYDVKM.

CDR3 loop: CASTSTAGAGELFF. In DNA, the CDR3 is TGCGCCAGCACCTCGACTGCGGGCGCCGGGGAGCTGTTTTTT. The V call is TRBV5-1, the J call TRBJ2-2, with a tentative D call TRBD2 (5 bases). V lost 6 bases to trimming and J lost 6 bases, with 15 bases between them. From germline, CDR1 is SGHRS and CDR2 YFSETQ. This CDR3 has 14 residues.

This clone was picked up many times. Other DNA sequences in this sample translate to the same CDR3. The rearrangement joins TRBV5-6 to TRBJ2-7; D is unclear. The CDR3 is 11 residues long. Germline CDR1 reads SGHDT; CDR2 reads YYEEEE. The V end lost 2 bases, the J end lost 6 bases, and 6 bases lay between the germline ends. DNA of the CDR3: TGTGCCAGCAGCTTAAGCAGCGAGCAGTACTTC. Protein sequence: CASSLSSEQYF. Full variable domain (rest looked up from reference TRBV5-6 and TRBJ2-7): DAGVTQSPTHLIKTRGQQVTLRCSPKSGHDTVSWYQQALGQGPQFIFQYYEEEERQRGNFPDRFSGHQFPNYSSELNVNALLLGDSALYLCASSLSSEQYFGPGTRLTVT.

Concerning this clone itself: A much bigger clone sits one base away, suggesting this may be a read error. Other DNA sequences in the sample encode the same CDR3. This chain joins TRBV30 and TRBJ1-1, with D perhaps TRBD1 (6 bases). CDR1 and CDR2 from the germline V gene are GTSNPN and SVGIG (reference sequence). V shed 2 bases and J shed 1 base, with 8 bases lying between them. The length of the CDR3 is 13 residues. This CDR3 is CAWSPQGNTEAFF. The DNA for the CDR3 is TGTGCCTGGAGTCCACAGGGGAACACTGAAGCTTTCTTT.

This chain connects TRBV28 to TRBJ1-1, with 8 bases identical to TRBD1. There are 15 residues in the CDR3. The ends lost 7 bases at V and 2 bases at J; junction bases unmatched: 9. Germline CDR1 is MDHEN and CDR2 is SYDVKM. In nucleotides, the CDR3 is TGTGCCAGCATAGGACAGGGCGCGGAAAACACTGAAGCTTTCTTT. This codes for CASIGQGAENTEAFF.

The rearrangement uses TRBV6-1 and TRBJ2-5, with D perhaps TRBD1 or TRBD2 (5 bases each). Trimming shortened V by 6 bases and J by 1 base, and 12 bases separated the two germline ends. The CDR3 is made up of 14 amino acids. Looked up from germline, CDR1 is MNHNS and CDR2 is SASEGT. In DNA form, the CDR3 reads TGTGCCAGCAGCCGGGACGGAGGCCAAGAGACCCAGTACTTC. This translates into CASSRDGGQETQYF.

V gene TRBV7-2 combines with J gene TRBJ2-7, with 8 nucleotides matching TRBD2. With V trimmed by 1 base and J by 6 bases, 5 bases remained unmatched. CDR1 is SGHTA and CDR2 is FQGNSA in the germline V gene. The CDR3 has 14 amino acids. DNA for the CDR3: TGTGCCAGCAGCTTAGAAAGCGGGAGCGCCGAGCAGTACTTC. It translates to CASSLESGSAEQYF. The full variable domain, in which reference TRBV7-2 and TRBJ2-7 provide the parts outside the CDR3, is GAGVSQSPSNKVTEKGKDVELRCDPISGHTALYWYRQSLGQGLEFLIYFQGNSAPDKSGLPSDRFSAERTGGSVSTLTIQRTQQEDSAVYLCASSLESGSAEQYFGPGTRLTVT.